Below are 25 T cell receptor beta chains sequenced from a single sample in a study of identifying expanded T cells in peripheral blood. The method was immunoSEQ multiplex PCR; TCRdb's version includes in-frame clones alone and lacks a portion of them. Here the sample spans 80,000 to 90,000 clones, around 87% being singletons. What was sequenced was blood. The source of these receptors is a person aged 18 to 75 in good health.

Comments on this clone: Relative to the germline gene, one junction end is altered; a read error may explain this. The chain couples TRBV10-3 to TRBJ2-7; D is undetermined. CDR3 size: 13 residues. The V gene's germline CDR1 is ENHRY and CDR2 SYGVKD. CDR3 sequence (DNA): TGTGCCAGCAGTTACTCTTCCCCCGGCGAGCAGTACTTC. Encoded protein: CASSYSSPGEQYF.

The chain has TRBV10-1 and TRBJ1-2, with D uncertain. V shed 4 bases and J shed 5 bases, with 11 bases lying between them. The CDR3 loop spans 13 amino acids. Germline V gene lookup returns CDR1 WNHNN and CDR2 SYGVQD (reference sequence). The CDR3 sequence is CASSGTDGYGYTF. CDR3 nucleotide sequence: TGCGCCAGCAGTGGGACTGACGGGTATGGCTACACCTTC.

Here the CDR3 DNA reads TGTGCCAGCAGCTCCCGAGGGACTAGCGGGGACTACAATGAGCAGTTCTTC. This sequence encodes CASSSRGTSGDYNEQFF. The J gene is TRBJ2-1, the V gene TRBV5-4; the match to TRBD2 covers 13 bases. The junction had 6 bases not matched to a gene; V was cut back by 3 bases and J by 3 bases. Germline V gene data show CDR1 as SGHNT and CDR2 as YYREEE (reference sequence). The CDR3 has 17 amino acids.

As DNA, the CDR3 is TGTGCCAGCAGCTCCCCCAGGACTACGGCAGGGGATACGCAGTATTTT. Residues: CASSSPRTTAGDTQYF. J is TRBJ2-3 and V is TRBV5-6, with TRBD2 as a possible D gene (6 bases). The CDR3 runs to 16 residues. Trimming shortened V by 3 bases and J by 6 bases, and 20 bases separated the two germline ends. Germline V gene lookup returns CDR1 SGHDT and CDR2 YYEEEE.

The CDR3 DNA sequence: TGCGCCAGCAGCCAAGATTGGAATGAGCAGTTCTTC. This encodes CASSQDWNEQFF. The chain is built from TRBV4-3 and TRBJ2-1; D is unresolved. Per germline, CDR1 LGHNA and CDR2 YSLEER. The ends were cut back, 0 bases at V and 7 bases at J, with 4 bases in the middle. This CDR3 has 12 residues.

This clone appeared a single time. The V and J genes are TRBV5-6 and TRBJ1-5, with D maybe TRBD1 (5 bases). This CDR3 spans 15 amino acids. CDR1 SGHDT and CDR2 YYEEEE come from the germline V gene. V lost 4 bases to trimming and J lost 3 bases, with 14 bases between them. In nucleotides, the CDR3 is TGTGCCAGCAGCCTAGGGGCGGGAATCAATCAGCCCCAGCATTTT. This sequence encodes CASSLGAGINQPQHF. The entire variable domain, with the rest obtained from reference TRBV5-6 and TRBJ1-5, is as follows: DAGVTQSPTHLIKTRGQQVTLRCSPKSGHDTVSWYQQALGQGPQFIFQYYEEEERQRGNFPDRFSGHQFPNYSSELNVNALLLGDSALYLCASSLGAGINQPQHFGDGTRLSIL.

J is TRBJ2-3 and V is TRBV4-1; the D gene is possibly TRBD1 (5 bases). CDR3 length equals 15 residues. The V end was cut by 0 bases, the J end by 9 bases, with 16 bases between. Per the germline V gene, CDR1 is MGHRA and CDR2 is YSYEKL. The CDR3 loop is CASSQDDSLALTQYF. CDR3 in DNA: TGCGCCAGCAGCCAAGATGACAGTCTGGCCCTAACGCAGTATTTT.

This rearrangement joins TRBV27 to TRBJ1-2, with no clear D. The CDR3 covers 12 residues. The V end was cut by 10 bases, the J end by 4 bases, with 13 bases between. Germline loops: CDR1 MNHEY, CDR2 SMNVEV (reference sequence). CDR3 in amino acids: CATGSSGYGYTF. In nucleotides, the CDR3 is TGTGCCACAGGATCCTCGGGCTATGGCTACACCTTC.

V is TRBV30 and J is TRBJ1-1; D remains ambiguous. The length of the CDR3 is 13 residues. Trimming removed 0 bases at V and 1 base at J, with 6 bases between. Germline-derived CDR1 and CDR2 are GTSNPN and SVGIG (reference sequence). DNA of the CDR3: TGTGCCTGGAGTGTCGCAGGGAACACTGAAGCTTTCTTT. Protein: CAWSVAGNTEAFF.

The J gene is TRBJ2-7, the V gene TRBV9; 9 positions match TRBD1. Germline CDR1 reads SGDLS; CDR2 reads YYNGEE. There are 16 residues in the CDR3. The V segment lost 3 bases and the J segment 6 bases; nucleotides outside the gene matches: 13. The CDR3 reads CASSESVRTGDGEQYF. CDR3 coding DNA: TGTGCCAGCAGCGAATCCGTTCGGACAGGGGATGGCGAGCAGTACTTC.

V and J are TRBV4-1 and TRBJ2-1, with D maybe TRBD1 (6 bases). The germline V gene has CDR1 MGHRA and CDR2 YSYEKL. The CDR3 totals 17 residues. Trimming cost V 3 bases and J 7 bases, with 22 bases left between them. For the CDR3, the DNA is TGCGCCAGCAGCCAGTCAATGACAGGTCTTAGATCAAATGAGCAGTTCTTC. Protein product: CASSQSMTGLRSNEQFF.

The chain combines TRBV6-5 with TRBJ1-1; D gene unclear. V was cut by 2 bases and J by 1 base, with 5 bases left in between. The V gene's germline CDR1 is MNHEY and CDR2 SVGAGI. The CDR3 extends over 13 amino acids. CDR3 coding DNA: TGTGCCAGCAGTTACGGGAGGAACACTGAAGCTTTCTTT. It yields the protein CASSYGRNTEAFF.

This rearrangement joins TRBV6-5 to TRBJ1-1; perhaps TRBD1 as D (6 bases). The length of the CDR3 is 15 residues. V shed 4 bases and J shed 0 bases, with 12 bases lying between them. Germline values: CDR1 MNHEY, CDR2 SVGAGI. The CDR3 loop reads CASSSPGQMNTEAFF. Here the CDR3 DNA reads TGTGCCAGCAGTTCTCCCGGACAGATGAACACTGAAGCTTTCTTT.

This clone appeared once. The chain recombines TRBV27 with TRBJ2-7, with 7 nucleotides matching TRBD1. V was pared by 6 bases and J by 4 bases, with 9 bases of the junction left unmatched. The germline V gene has CDR1 MNHEY and CDR2 SMNVEV (reference sequence). The CDR3 runs to 14 residues. CDR3 residues: CASSRGQFYYEQYF. The CDR3 DNA is TGTGCCAGCAGCCGGGGACAGTTCTATTACGAGCAGTACTTC.

This chain joins TRBV5-1 and TRBJ2-5; tentatively, D is TRBD2 (5 bases). The CDR3 covers 15 residues. Germline assignment: CDR1 SGHRS and CDR2 YFSETQ. The V and J ends lost 4 bases and 2 bases respectively, with 15 bases between them. The CDR3 nucleotides are TGCGCCAGCAGCCCTAGTCCGGGGTCTCAAGAGACCCAGTACTTC. Protein: CASSPSPGSQETQYF.

The V call is TRBV6-6, the J call TRBJ1-1; perhaps TRBD1 as D (5 bases). Germline lookup yields CDR1 MNHNY and CDR2 SVGAGI (reference sequence). The CDR3 runs 12 residues. Trimming left V 7 bases short and J 10 bases short, with 16 bases between. CDR3 in amino acids: CASTLRERRAFF. The CDR3 nucleotides are TGTGCCAGCACCCTCAGGGAACGAAGAGCTTTCTTT.

The chain recombines TRBV5-1 with TRBJ2-7; weak D call: TRBD1 (6 bases). The ends were cut back, 4 bases at V and 4 bases at J, with 12 bases in the middle. The CDR3 is 13 residues long. Germline lookup yields CDR1 SGHRS and CDR2 YFSETQ. CDR3 nucleotide sequence: TGCGCCAGCAGCGAGGATCAGGGGTACGAGCAGTACTTC. It translates to CASSEDQGYEQYF. The complete variable domain, with remaining parts taken from reference TRBV5-1 and TRBJ2-7, reads KAGVTQTPRYLIKTRGQQVTLSCSPISGHRSVSWYQQTPGQGLQFLFEYFSETQRNKGNFPGRFSGRQFSNSRSEMNVSTLELGDSALYLCASSEDQGYEQYFGPGTRLTVT.

This sequence joins TRBV11-3 and TRBJ1-6; no definite D call. CDR1 and CDR2 from the germline V gene are SGHNT and YENEEA. Between the trimmed V and J ends, which lost 0 bases and 0 bases, there was a span of 12 bases. This CDR3 comprises 18 residues. The DNA for the CDR3 is TGTGCCAGCAGCTTAGATCAGTCGGGCAGCTCCTATAATTCACCCCTCCACTTT. It translates to CASSLDQSGSSYNSPLHF.

This chain links TRBV7-9 with TRBJ1-1; D remains unclear. CDR3 length equals 13 residues. V was trimmed by 8 bases and J by 1 base, leaving 11 bases between them. Germline-derived CDR1 and CDR2 are SEHNR and FQNEAQ (reference sequence). CDR3 DNA sequence: TGTGCCAGCGCGTCTTTGGAGAACACTGAAGCTTTCTTT. Its translation: CASASLENTEAFF.

This chain links TRBV6-1 with TRBJ2-1; D might be TRBD1 (5 bases). The CDR3 totals 12 residues. Germline values: CDR1 MNHNS, CDR2 SASEGT. V lost 4 bases and J 10 bases, leaving 11 bases between the germline ends. CDR3 sequence: CASSVLTVEQFF. In DNA, the CDR3 is TGTGCCAGCAGTGTTCTGACAGTAGAGCAGTTCTTC.

The J gene is TRBJ1-1, the V gene TRBV9; TRBD1 matches at 7 bases. Germline loops: CDR1 SGDLS, CDR2 YYNGEE. The CDR3 length is 13 residues. The J segment lost 5 bases and the V segment lost 2 bases, leaving 3 bases of the junction unmatched. The CDR3 region has the DNA TGTGCCAGCAGCGTCGGGACAGTTACTGAAGCTTTCTTT. Protein sequence: CASSVGTVTEAFF.

This clone was counted once. DNA for the CDR3: TGTGCTAGTGGTTTGGTACAGAAGAATCCCTACGAGCAGTACTTC. The encoded protein is CASGLVQKNPYEQYF. The chain recombines TRBV12-5 with TRBJ2-7; the D is unclear. Looked up from germline, CDR1 is LGHNT and CDR2 is FRNRAP. The CDR3 is 15 residues long. V lost 0 bases to trimming and J lost 2 bases, with 11 bases between them.

The chain recombines TRBV14 with TRBJ1-2; 9 bases line up with TRBD1. Germline CDR1 is SGHDN and CDR2 is FVKESK. The CDR3 covers 14 residues. V was clipped by 0 bases and J by 8 bases; unmatched bases: 4. Written as DNA, the CDR3 is TGTGCCAGCAGCCAAGATGGGGACAGGGACGGCTACACCTTC. This encodes CASSQDGDRDGYTF.

The rearrangement links TRBV6-1 to TRBJ1-6; the match to TRBD1 covers 8 bases. Germline V CDR1 and CDR2: MNHNS, SASEGT. After removal of 0 bases from V and 10 bases from J, the junction contained 5 bases not matched to a gene. The CDR3 spans 15 residues. In nucleotides, the CDR3 is TGTGCCAGCAGTGAAGCTAGGACAGGGCCCTCACCCCTCCACTTT. Its translation is CASSEARTGPSPLHF.

This clone occurred once. The chain recombines TRBV11-2 with TRBJ2-1, with 8 bases that match TRBD1. The trim removed 1 base at V and 8 bases at J, leaving 4 bases unmatched. CDR3 size: 14 residues. Germline V gives CDR1 SGHAT, CDR2 FQNNGV. For the CDR3, the DNA is TGTGCCAGCAGCTTAGTTTACAGGGGGGATGAGCAGTTCTTC. Its translation is CASSLVYRGDEQFF.